This T cell receptor beta chain was obtained from a study of identical twins. TCRdb reprocessed the 5' RACE reads with MiXCR, giving one entry per CDR3 protein. The sample includes fewer than 250,000 distinct CDR3 sequences, around 6.6% of them seen just once. Study-level points and caveats: Twins shared out-of-frame alpha sequences with excess low generation probability. Clonotypes of the beta chain that were abundant in cord blood carried fewer insertions (memory repertoires showed none).

This clonotype was seen ten or more times. Its specificity is not known. Trimming took off 4 bases at V and 0 bases at J, with 14 bases between the two ends. Germline loops: CDR1 SGHRS, CDR2 YFSETQ. The CDR3 extends over 16 amino acids. This same sample was also taken into another study, of yellow fever vaccine responses in identical twins.

The chain joins TRBV5-1 to TRBJ2-1, with a possible D match to TRBD2 (5 bases). This sequence originates from a woman between 18 and 29 years old in good health. Sequenced material: memory (CD45RO+) T cells sorted from blood. As DNA, the CDR3 is TGCGCCAGCAGCACTGGAGGCGGAGACTCCTACAATGAGCAGTTCTTC. It encodes CASSTGGGDSYNEQFF.